Detailed here is one TCR beta chain. From approximately 9.1 ml of fresh peripheral blood, PBMCs were isolated. TCR beta CDR3 regions were amplified from RNA. The HTBI primer set served for first-round RT-PCR of the TCR CDR3. TCRdb redid the calling of the multiplex PCR reads with MiXCR, one entry per CDR3 protein. The table shows hundreds of thousands of distinct CDR3 sequences, with approximately 14% occurring only once. The data belong to a study of T cells in Graves' hyperthyroidism and ophthalmopathy. The CDR3 spans 15 residues. Germline V gene lookup returns CDR1 MNHEY and CDR2 SVGEGT. Trimming pared 1 base from V and 3 bases from J, leaving 13 bases between.

This TCR derives from a woman younger than 30 with Graves' hyperthyroidism. The V call is TRBV6-2 or TRBV6-3, the J call TRBJ2-7, with D perhaps TRBD2 (6 bases). Sequenced material: blood. CDR3 sequence (DNA): TGTGCCAGCAGTTACTTCACGGAGGGCCTCTACGAGCAGTACTTC. Amino acids: CASSYFTEGLYEQYF.